This T cell receptor beta chain was retrieved from a study of response to subunit inactivated influenza vaccine (dated by TCRdb to 2017 to 2018). About the study as a whole: Deep quantitative T cell receptor repertoire profiling was used in the study to track responses to a trivalent subunit inactivated influenza vaccine. Study-wide findings and limitations: According to the authors, only a limited number of new T cells may be recruited by each seasonal influenza vaccination.

For this clonotype: Its binding antigen is unknown. Nothing much larger sits one base from this clone, and base qualities are not available.

Based on the germline V gene, the CDR1 and CDR2 sequences are SGHRS and YFSETQ. The CDR3 runs 15 residues from the cysteine to the phenylalanine. Of the read, only the CDR3 DNA is kept; its 45 bases are in frame from base 1. Trimming leaves V shorter by 4 bases and J shorter by 8 bases, with the junction holding 10 bases beyond the gene matches. Receptors were amplified or captured by RT-PCR. Sequencer: Illumina HiSeq 2500. TCRdb reprocessed the public reads (quality trimming at Q25 with fastp, clone calling with MiXCR) and kept in-frame beta chains. Rows are combined by CDR3 protein, so each entry shows the most common genes and DNA. The sample table shows a few hundred thousand distinct CDR3 sequences, and roughly an eighth are seen once. The top ten clonotypes cover about 7.8% of the sample.

The chain uses TRBV5-1 and TRBJ2-7; a stretch of 12 junction bases matches TRBD1. This clonotype originated in a man aged 50-59 years who received an inactivated influenza vaccine. Donor details come from another sample of the same person, matched by shared clones. The specimen was non-naive T cells sorted from PBMCs, collected less than 15 days before vaccination. In light of the paper, this sample's cell subset or site label describes: memory T cell fraction. The CDR3 loop reads CASSPPGQGAFKQYF. Read as DNA, the sequence is TGCGCCAGCAGCCCGCCGGGACAGGGGGCATTCAAGCAGTACTTC. Reference TRBV5-1 and TRBJ2-7 proteins supply the regions before and after the CDR3; the full variable domain is: KAGVTQTPRYLIKTRGQQVTLSCSPISGHRSVSWYQQTPGQGLQFLFEYFSETQRNKGNFPGRFSGRQFSNSRSEMNVSTLELGDSALYLCASSPPGQGAFKQYFGPGTRLTVT.